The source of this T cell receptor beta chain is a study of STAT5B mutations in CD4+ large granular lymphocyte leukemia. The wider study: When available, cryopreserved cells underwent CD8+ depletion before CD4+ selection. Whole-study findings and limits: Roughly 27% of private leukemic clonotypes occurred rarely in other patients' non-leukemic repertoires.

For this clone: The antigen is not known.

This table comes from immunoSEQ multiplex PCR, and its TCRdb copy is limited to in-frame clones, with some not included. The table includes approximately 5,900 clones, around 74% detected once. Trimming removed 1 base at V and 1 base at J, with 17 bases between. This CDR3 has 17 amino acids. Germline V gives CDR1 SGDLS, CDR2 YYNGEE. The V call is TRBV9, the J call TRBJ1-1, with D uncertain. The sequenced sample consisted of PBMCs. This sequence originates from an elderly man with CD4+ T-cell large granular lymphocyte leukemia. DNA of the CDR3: TGTGCCAGCAGCGTAATGAACTATTTGGGGTCGAACACTGAAGCTTTCTTT. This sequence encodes CASSVMNYLGSNTEAFF.